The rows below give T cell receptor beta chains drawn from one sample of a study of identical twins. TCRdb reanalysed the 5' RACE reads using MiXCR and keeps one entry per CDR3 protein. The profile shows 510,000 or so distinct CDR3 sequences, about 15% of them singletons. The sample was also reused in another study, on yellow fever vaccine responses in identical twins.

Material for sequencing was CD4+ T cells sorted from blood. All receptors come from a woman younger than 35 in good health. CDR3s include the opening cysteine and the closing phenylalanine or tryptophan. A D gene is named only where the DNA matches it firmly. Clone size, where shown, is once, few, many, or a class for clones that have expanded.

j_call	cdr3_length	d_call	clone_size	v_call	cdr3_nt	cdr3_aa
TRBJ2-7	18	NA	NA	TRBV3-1	TGTGCCAGCAGCCTGGTCTCCCGAGGACTCCCAAGCTCCTACGAGCAGTACTTC	CASSLVSRGLPSSYEQYF
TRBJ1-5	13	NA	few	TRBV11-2	TGTGCCAGCAGCTTAGGGGTAGTTCAGCCCCAGCATTTT	CASSLGVVQPQHF
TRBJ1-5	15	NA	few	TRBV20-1	TGCAGTGCTAGACATTTGGGGAGGGCCGATCAGCCCCAGCATTTT	CSARHLGRADQPQHF
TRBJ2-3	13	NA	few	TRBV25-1	TGTGCCAGCAGTGGACGGCCGGGCCGGGCGCAGTATTTT	CASSGRPGRAQYF
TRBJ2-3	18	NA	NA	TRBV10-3	TGTGCCATCAGTGAAGGTAGCCAAACATTCCTCCTAAGGGATACGCAGTATTTT	CAISEGSQTFLLRDTQYF
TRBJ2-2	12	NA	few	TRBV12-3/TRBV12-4	TGTGCCAGCAGTGTCGATATCGGGGAGCTGTTTTTT	CASSVDIGELFF
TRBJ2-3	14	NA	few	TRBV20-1	TGCAGTGCCGGTCGGGGGGCCAAGACAGATACGCAGTATTTT	CSAGRGAKTDTQYF
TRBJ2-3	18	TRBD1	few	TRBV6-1	TGTGCCAGCAGACCATATATACCTACAGGGGGCCATGGAGATACGCAGTATTTT	CASRPYIPTGGHGDTQYF
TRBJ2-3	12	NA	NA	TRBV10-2	TGCGCCAGCAGTATACTTCAGGATACGCAGTATTTT	CASSILQDTQYF
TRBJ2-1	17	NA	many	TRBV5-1	TGCGCCAGCAGCTTGGATGGCTCTGGCGGTAACTACAATGAGCAGTTCTTC	CASSLDGSGGNYNEQFF
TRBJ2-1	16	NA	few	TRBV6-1	TGTGCCAGCAGTCCCAACAGGATTGGTGAAATGAATGAGCAGTTCTTC	CASSPNRIGEMNEQFF
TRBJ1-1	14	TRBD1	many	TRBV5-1	TGCGCCAGCAGCGCGACAGGGCACAACACTGAAGCTTTCTTT	CASSATGHNTEAFF
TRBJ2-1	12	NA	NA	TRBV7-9	TGTGCCAGCAGCTTACCCGCGACCCAGGGGTTCTTC	CASSLPATQGFF
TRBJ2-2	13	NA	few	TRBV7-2	TGTGCCAGCAGCGCACTCTACACCGGGGAGCTGTTTTTT	CASSALYTGELFF
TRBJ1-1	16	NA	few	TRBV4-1	TGCGCCAGCAGCCAAGTAGTAGCGGGGGGGGTCTCTGGAGCTTTCTTT	CASSQVVAGGVSGAFF
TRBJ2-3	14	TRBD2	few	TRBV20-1	TGCAGTGCTAGTCTAGCGGGAGTACCAGATACGCAGTATTTT	CSASLAGVPDTQYF
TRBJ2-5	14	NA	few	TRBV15	TGTGCCACCAGCAGACCTGGACATCAAGAGACCCAGTACTTC	CATSRPGHQETQYF
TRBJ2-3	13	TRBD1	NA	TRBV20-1	TGCAGTGCGGTCGACAGGGGCCCAGATACGCAGTATTTT	CSAVDRGPDTQYF
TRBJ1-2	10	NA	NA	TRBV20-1	TGCAGTGGAGTCGCAGAAGGCTACACCTTC	CSGVAEGYTF
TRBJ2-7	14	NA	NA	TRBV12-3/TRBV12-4	TGTGCCAGCACCAAACAGTCGGGGATCGACGAGCAGTACTTC	CASTKQSGIDEQYF
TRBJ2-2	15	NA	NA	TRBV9	TGTGCCAGCAGCGTAGAGTGGCGAGTGCCCGGGGAGCTGTTTTTT	CASSVEWRVPGELFF
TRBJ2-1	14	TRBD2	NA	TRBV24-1	TGTGCCACCAGTCTAGCGGGGGCGTACAATGAGCAGTTCTTC	CATSLAGAYNEQFF
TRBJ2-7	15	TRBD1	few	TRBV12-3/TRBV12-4	TGTGCCAGCAGTTTAGACAGGGGGCACTCCTACGAGCAGTACTTC	CASSLDRGHSYEQYF
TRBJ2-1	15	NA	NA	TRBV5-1	TGCGCCAGTCGTAATACCGGGAGCTCCTACAATGAGCAGTTCTTC	CASRNTGSSYNEQFF
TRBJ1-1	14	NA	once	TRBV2	TGTGCCAGCAGTGTTTGGGGGGCAGACACTGAAGCTTTCTTT	CASSVWGADTEAFF
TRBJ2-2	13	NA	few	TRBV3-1	TGTGCCAGCAGCCGAACACTTGCCGGGGAGCTGTTTTTT	CASSRTLAGELFF
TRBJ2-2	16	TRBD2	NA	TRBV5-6	TGTGCCAGCAGCTTGTTCCAGCGGGAGACAACCGGGGAGCTGTTTTTT	CASSLFQRETTGELFF
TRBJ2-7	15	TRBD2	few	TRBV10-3	TGTGCCATCGGATGGCGTAGCGGGAGCATGTACGAGCAGTACTTC	CAIGWRSGSMYEQYF
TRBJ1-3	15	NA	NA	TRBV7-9	TGTGCCAGCACCCGGATGTCGAGCTCTGGAAACACCATATATTTT	CASTRMSSSGNTIYF
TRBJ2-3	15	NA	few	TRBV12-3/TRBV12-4	TGTGCCAGCAGTTTATCCGGGACAATCACAGATACGCAGTATTTT	CASSLSGTITDTQYF
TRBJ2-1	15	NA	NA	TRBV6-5	TGTGCCAGCAGTTACAGGGGTGCGGGGCACAATGAGCAGTTCTTC	CASSYRGAGHNEQFF
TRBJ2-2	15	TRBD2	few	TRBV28	TGTGCCAGCAAAGGGCTAGCGGGGGCCATCGGGGAGCTGTTTTTT	CASKGLAGAIGELFF
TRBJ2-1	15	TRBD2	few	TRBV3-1	TGTGCCTGCAGCTCTCTAGCGGGGGGGCCAAAGGAGCAGTTCTTC	CACSSLAGGPKEQFF
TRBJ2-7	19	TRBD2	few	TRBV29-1	TGCAGCGCCTGGGGGGGAGGGACCGCGCCCGGATCTGGAACCTACGAGCAGTACTTC	CSAWGGGTAPGSGTYEQYF
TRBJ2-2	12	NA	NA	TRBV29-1	TGCAGCGTGGGATCAGGGCCCGGGGAGCTGTTTTTT	CSVGSGPGELFF
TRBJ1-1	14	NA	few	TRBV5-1	TGCGCCAGCAGCTGGGGGGAGTCCTCCACTGAAGCTTTCTTT	CASSWGESSTEAFF
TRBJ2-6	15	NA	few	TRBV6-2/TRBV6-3	TGTGCCAGCAGTTACGCAGGGTCTGGGGCCAACGTCCTGACTTTC	CASSYAGSGANVLTF
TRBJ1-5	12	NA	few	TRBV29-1	TGCAGCGTTGGGCAGCACAATCAGCCCCAGCATTTT	CSVGQHNQPQHF
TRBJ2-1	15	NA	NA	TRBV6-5	TGTGCCAGCAGCTTAGGGTTTTCCTCCTACAATGAGCAGTTCTTC	CASSLGFSSYNEQFF
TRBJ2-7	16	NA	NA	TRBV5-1	TGCGCCAGCAGCTTGGAAGGGCAGGGGCGAACCTACGAGCAGTACTTC	CASSLEGQGRTYEQYF
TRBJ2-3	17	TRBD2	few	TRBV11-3	TGTGCCAGCAGACACGGACTAGCGGGAGGACGCACAGATACGCAGTATTTT	CASRHGLAGGRTDTQYF
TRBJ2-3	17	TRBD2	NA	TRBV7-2	TGTGCCAGCAGCCATAGGCCTAGCGGGGGAAGCACAGATACGCAGTATTTT	CASSHRPSGGSTDTQYF
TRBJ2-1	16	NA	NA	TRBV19	TGTGCCAGTAGTACCGGGCCTCCGACCCCTTACAATGAGCAGTTCTTC	CASSTGPPTPYNEQFF
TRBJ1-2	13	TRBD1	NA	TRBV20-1	TGCAGTGCTAGCCGGACAGGGGACTATGGCTACACCTTC	CSASRTGDYGYTF
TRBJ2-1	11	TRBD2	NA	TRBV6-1	TGTGCCAGTGGACTAGCGGGTGAGCAGTTCTTC	CASGLAGEQFF
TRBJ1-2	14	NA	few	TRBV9	TGTGCCAGCAGCTTCGGGACTGCCCATGGGGGCTACACCTTC	CASSFGTAHGGYTF
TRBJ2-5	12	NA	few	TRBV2	TGTGCCAGCATTAGACTACAAGAGACCCAGTACTTC	CASIRLQETQYF
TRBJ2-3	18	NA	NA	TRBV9	TGTGCCAGCAGCGTAGGAGGTAGCGATGGAGGACAGACAGATACGCAGTATTTT	CASSVGGSDGGQTDTQYF
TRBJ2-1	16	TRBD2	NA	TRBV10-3	TGTGCCATCAGTGGGAAGGGACTAGCGGGATACAATGAGCAGTTCTTC	CAISGKGLAGYNEQFF
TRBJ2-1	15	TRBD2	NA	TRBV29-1	TGCAGCGTTGGGGGAGGGGCTAGCGGGTACAATGAGCAGTTCTTC	CSVGGGASGYNEQFF
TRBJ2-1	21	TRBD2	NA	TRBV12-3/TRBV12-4	TGTGCCAGCAGTTTGAAGGGGTGGGGACTAGCGGGAGCGGGGTCCTACAATGAGCAGTTCTTC	CASSLKGWGLAGAGSYNEQFF
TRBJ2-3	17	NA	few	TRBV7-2	TGTGCCAGCAGCTCATCCCCGGGACAGTGGGGGGCAGATACGCAGTATTTT	CASSSSPGQWGADTQYF
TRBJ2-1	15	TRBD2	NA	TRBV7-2	TGTGCCAGCAGCCACAGGCGGGGGGGCCGAAATGAGCAGTTCTTC	CASSHRRGGRNEQFF
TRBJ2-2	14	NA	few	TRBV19	TGTGCCAGCCTTAGCCAAGCGGGCACCGGGGAGCTGTTTTTT	CASLSQAGTGELFF